Below, one T cell receptor (beta chain) is given with its context. Its antigen is undetermined. The germline V and J ends were trimmed by 1 base and 2 bases, with 11 bases remaining between them. Germline CDR1 DFQATT, CDR2 SNEGSKA (reference sequence). The CDR3 extends over 15 amino acids. TCRdb reprocessed the 5' RACE reads via MiXCR and lists one record per CDR3 protein. The data show about 330,000 distinct CDR3 sequences, roughly 4% seen once. This entry comes from a study of T cells after yellow fever vaccination. Study-level findings and limits: Secondary responses were weaker yet peaked faster, day 5 versus 15. Abundant bulk-derived clonotypes could contaminate FACS-sorted repertoires.

This chain uses TRBV20-1 with TRBJ1-4; D is unclear. The TCR comes from a man aged 18 to 30 who received the YFV17D yellow fever vaccine. Material: PBMCs, obtained 5 days after the yellow fever booster vaccination. This CDR3 reads CSARGLNPTNEKLFF. CDR3 in DNA: TGCAGTGCTAGAGGCCTGAATCCCACTAATGAAAAACTGTTTTTT.